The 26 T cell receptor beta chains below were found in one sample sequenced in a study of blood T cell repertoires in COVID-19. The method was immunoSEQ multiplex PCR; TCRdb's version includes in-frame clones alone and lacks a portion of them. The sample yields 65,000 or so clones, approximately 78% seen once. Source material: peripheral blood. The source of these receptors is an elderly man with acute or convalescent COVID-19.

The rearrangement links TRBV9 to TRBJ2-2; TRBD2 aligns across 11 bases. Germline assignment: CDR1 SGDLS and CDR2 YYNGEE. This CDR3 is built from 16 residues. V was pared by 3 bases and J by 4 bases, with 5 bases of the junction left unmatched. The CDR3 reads CASSASGTSGTGELFF. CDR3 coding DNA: TGTGCCAGCAGCGCCTCCGGGACTAGCGGCACCGGGGAGCTGTTTTTT.

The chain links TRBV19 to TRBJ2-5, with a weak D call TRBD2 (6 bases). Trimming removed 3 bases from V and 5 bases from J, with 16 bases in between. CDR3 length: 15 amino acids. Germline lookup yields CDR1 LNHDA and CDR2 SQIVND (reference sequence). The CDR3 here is CASSIMAGLGETQYF. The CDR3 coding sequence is TGTGCCAGTAGTATTATGGCGGGGTTAGGGGAGACCCAGTACTTC.

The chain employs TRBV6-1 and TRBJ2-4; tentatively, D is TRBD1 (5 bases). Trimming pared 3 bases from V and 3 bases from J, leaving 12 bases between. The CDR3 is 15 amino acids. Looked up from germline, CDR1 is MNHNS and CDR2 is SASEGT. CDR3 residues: CASSDPTAGKNIQYF. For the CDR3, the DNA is TGTGCCAGCAGTGACCCGACAGCTGGCAAAAACATTCAGTACTTC.

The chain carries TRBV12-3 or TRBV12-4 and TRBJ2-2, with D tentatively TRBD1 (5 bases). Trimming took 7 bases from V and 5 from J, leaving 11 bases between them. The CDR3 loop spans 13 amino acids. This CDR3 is CASTGSGTGELFF. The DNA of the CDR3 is TGTGCCAGCACAGGGTCTGGAACCGGGGAGCTGTTTTTT.

The CDR3 spells CASSVDTGEENTIYF. The CDR3 DNA follows: TGTGCCAGCAGCGTAGATACAGGGGAGGAAAACACCATATATTTT. The genes are TRBV9 and TRBJ1-3, with TRBD1 matching over 7 bases. Germline lookup yields CDR1 SGDLS and CDR2 YYNGEE. Unmatched junction bases numbered 6, after V lost 0 bases and J lost 6 bases. The CDR3 length is 15 residues.

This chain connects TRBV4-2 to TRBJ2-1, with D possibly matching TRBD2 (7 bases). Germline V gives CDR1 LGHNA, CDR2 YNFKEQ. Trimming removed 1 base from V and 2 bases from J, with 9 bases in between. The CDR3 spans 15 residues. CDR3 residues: CASSQGGGTYNEQFF. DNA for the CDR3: TGTGCCAGCAGCCAAGGGGGGGGCACCTACAATGAGCAGTTCTTC.

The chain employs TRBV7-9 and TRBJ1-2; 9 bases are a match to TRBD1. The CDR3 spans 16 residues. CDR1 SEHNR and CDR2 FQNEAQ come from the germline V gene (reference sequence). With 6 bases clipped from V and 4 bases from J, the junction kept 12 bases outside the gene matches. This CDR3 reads CASSFEVPGQGYGYTF. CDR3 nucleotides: TGTGCCAGCAGTTTTGAAGTTCCGGGACAGGGCTATGGCTACACCTTC.

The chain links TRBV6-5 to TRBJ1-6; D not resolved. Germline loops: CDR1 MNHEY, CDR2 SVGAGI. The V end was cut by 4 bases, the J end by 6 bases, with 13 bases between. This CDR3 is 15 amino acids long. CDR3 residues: CASSSWNPGNSPLHF. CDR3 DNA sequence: TGTGCCAGCAGTTCCTGGAACCCGGGTAATTCACCCCTCCACTTT.

The CDR3, as DNA: TGTGCCAGCAGCGCAACAGGGGCCTCCTACGAGCAGTACTTC. Its translation is CASSATGASYEQYF. The gene calls are TRBV7-9 and TRBJ2-7, with 7 nucleotides matching TRBD1. The J segment lost 0 bases and the V segment lost 5 bases, leaving 4 bases of the junction unmatched. This CDR3 has 14 amino acids. Germline assignment: CDR1 SEHNR and CDR2 FQNEAQ (reference sequence).

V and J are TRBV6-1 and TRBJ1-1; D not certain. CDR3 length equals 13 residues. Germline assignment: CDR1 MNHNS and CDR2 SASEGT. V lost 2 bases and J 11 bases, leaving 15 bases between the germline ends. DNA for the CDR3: TGTGCCAGCAGTGAAACGTTTAGGGAGGCGGCTTTCTTT. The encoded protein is CASSETFREAAFF.

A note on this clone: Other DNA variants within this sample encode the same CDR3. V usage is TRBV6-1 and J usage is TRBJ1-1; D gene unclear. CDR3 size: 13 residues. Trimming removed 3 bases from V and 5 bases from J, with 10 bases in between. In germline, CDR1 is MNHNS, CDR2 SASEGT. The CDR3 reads CASSEVRGTEAFF. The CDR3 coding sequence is TGTGCCAGCAGTGAGGTGCGGGGTACTGAAGCTTTCTTT.

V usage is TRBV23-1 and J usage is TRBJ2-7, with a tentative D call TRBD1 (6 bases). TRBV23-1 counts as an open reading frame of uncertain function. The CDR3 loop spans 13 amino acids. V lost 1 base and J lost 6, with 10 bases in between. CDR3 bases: TGCGCCAGCAGTCAATTACAGGGCCGCGAGCAGTACTTC. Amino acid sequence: CASSQLQGREQYF.

CDR3 residues: CASTTWGDTEAFF. In nucleotides, the CDR3 is TGCGCCAGCACCACTTGGGGGGACACTGAAGCTTTCTTT. The chain is built from TRBV5-1 and TRBJ1-1; D might be TRBD1 (5 bases). From germline, CDR1 is SGHRS and CDR2 YFSETQ. The CDR3 length is 13 residues. Trimming pared 6 bases from V and 3 bases from J, leaving 12 bases between. Variable domain in full (rest from reference TRBV5-1 and TRBJ1-1): KAGVTQTPRYLIKTRGQQVTLSCSPISGHRSVSWYQQTPGQGLQFLFEYFSETQRNKGNFPGRFSGRQFSNSRSEMNVSTLELGDSALYLCASTTWGDTEAFFGQGTRLTVV.

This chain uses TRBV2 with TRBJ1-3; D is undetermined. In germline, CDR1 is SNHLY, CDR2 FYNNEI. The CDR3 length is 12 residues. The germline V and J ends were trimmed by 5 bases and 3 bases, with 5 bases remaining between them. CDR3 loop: CASSPFGNTIYF. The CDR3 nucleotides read TGTGCCAGCAGTCCGTTTGGAAACACCATATATTTT.

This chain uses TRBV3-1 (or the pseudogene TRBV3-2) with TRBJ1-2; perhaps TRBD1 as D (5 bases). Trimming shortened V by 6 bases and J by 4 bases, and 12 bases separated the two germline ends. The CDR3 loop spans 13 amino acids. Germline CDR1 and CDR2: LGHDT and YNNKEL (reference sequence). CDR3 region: CASRTTGSYGYTF. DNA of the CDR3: TGTGCCAGCAGAACCACAGGATCCTATGGCTACACCTTC.

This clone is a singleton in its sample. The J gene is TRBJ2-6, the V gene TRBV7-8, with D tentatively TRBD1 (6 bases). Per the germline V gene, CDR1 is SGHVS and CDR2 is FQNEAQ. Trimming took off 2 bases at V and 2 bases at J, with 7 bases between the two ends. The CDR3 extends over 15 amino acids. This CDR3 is CASSLQGTGANVLTF. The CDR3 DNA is TGTGCCAGCAGCTTACAGGGGACTGGGGCCAACGTCCTGACTTTC. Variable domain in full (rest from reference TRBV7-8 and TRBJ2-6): GAGVSQSPRYKVAKRGQDVALRCDPISGHVSLFWYQQALGQGPEFLTYFQNEAQLDKSGLPSDRFFAERPEGSVSTLKIQRTQQEDSAVYLCASSLQGTGANVLTFGAGSRLTVL.

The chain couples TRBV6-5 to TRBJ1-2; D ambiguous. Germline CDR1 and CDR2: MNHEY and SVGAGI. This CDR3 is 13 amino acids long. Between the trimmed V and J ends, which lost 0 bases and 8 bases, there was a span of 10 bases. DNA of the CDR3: TGTGCCAGCAGTTACTCCCGGCGGGAGGGCTACACCTTC. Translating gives CASSYSRREGYTF.

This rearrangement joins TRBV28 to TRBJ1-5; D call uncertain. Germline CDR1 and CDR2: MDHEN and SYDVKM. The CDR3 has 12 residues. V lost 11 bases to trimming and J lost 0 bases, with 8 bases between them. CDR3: CASRNSNQPQHF. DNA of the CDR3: TGTGCCTCCAGAAATAGCAATCAGCCCCAGCATTTT.

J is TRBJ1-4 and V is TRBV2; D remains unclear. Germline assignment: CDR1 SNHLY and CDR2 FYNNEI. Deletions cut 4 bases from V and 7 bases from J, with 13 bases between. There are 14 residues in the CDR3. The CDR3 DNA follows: TGTGCCAGCAGTGGGGCCCTCCGGGGTGAAAAACTGTTTTTT. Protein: CASSGALRGEKLFF. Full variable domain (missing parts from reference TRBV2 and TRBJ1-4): EPEVTQTPSHQVTQMGQEVILRCVPISNHLYFYWYRQILGQKVEFLVSFYNNEISEKSEIFDDQFSVERPDGSNFTLKIRSTKLEDSAMYFCASSGALRGEKLFFGSGTQLSVL.

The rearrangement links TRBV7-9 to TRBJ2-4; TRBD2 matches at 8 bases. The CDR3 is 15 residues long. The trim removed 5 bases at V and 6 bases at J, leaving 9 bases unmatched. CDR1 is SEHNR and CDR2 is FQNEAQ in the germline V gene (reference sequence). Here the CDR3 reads CASSPTGAGGNIQYF. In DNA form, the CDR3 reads TGTGCCAGCAGCCCAACGGGGGCGGGGGGAAACATTCAGTACTTC.

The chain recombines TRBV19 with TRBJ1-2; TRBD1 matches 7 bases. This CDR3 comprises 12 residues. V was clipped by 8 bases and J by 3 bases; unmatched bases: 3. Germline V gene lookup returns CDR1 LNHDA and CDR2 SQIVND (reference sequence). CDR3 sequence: CASSRGYYGYTF. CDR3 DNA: TGTGCCAGTTCCAGGGGGTACTATGGCTACACCTTC. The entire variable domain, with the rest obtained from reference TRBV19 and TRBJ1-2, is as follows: DGGITQSPKYLFRKEGQNVTLSCEQNLNHDAMYWYRQDPGQGLRLIYYSQIVNDFQKGDIAEGYSVSREKKESFPLTVTSAQKNPTAFYLCASSRGYYGYTFGSGTRLTVV.

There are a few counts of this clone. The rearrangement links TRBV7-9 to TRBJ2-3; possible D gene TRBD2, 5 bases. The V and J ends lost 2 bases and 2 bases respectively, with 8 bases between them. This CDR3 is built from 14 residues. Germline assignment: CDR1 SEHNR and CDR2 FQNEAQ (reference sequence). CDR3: CASSLLAFTDTQYF. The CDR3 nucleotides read TGTGCCAGCAGCTTACTAGCCTTCACAGATACGCAGTATTTT. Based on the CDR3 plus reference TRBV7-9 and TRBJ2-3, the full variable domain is DTGVSQNPRHKITKRGQNVTFRCDPISEHNRLYWYRQTLGQGPEFLTYFQNEAQLEKSRLLSDRFSAERPKGSFSTLEIQRTEQGDSAMYLCASSLLAFTDTQYFGPGTRLTVL.

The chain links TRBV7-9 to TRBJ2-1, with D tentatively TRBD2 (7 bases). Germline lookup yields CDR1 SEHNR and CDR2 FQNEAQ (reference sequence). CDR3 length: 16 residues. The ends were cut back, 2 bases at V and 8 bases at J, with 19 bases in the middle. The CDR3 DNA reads TGTGCCAGCAGCTTAAATCCTGGCGGGGGCCGGGATGAGCAGTTCTTC. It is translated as CASSLNPGGGRDEQFF.

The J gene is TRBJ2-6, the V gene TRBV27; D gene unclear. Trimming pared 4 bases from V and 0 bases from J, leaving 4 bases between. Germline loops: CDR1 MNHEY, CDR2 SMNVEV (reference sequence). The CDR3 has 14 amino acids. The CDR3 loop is CASSSLSGANVLTF. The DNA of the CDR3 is TGTGCCAGCAGTTCCCTCTCTGGGGCCAACGTCCTGACTTTC.

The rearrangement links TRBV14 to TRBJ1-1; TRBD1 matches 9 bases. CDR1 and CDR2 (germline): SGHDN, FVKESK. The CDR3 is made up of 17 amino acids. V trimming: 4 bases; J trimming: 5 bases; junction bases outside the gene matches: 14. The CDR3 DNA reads TGTGCCAGCAGCCCGGTCCAGGACAGGGGTCCAGGGACTGAAGCTTTCTTT. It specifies CASSPVQDRGPGTEAFF.

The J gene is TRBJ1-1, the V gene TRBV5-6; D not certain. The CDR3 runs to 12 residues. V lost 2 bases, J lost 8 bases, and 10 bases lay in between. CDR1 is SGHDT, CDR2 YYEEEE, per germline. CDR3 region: CASSLVREEAFF. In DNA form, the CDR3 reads TGTGCCAGCAGCTTAGTGCGGGAGGAAGCTTTCTTT.